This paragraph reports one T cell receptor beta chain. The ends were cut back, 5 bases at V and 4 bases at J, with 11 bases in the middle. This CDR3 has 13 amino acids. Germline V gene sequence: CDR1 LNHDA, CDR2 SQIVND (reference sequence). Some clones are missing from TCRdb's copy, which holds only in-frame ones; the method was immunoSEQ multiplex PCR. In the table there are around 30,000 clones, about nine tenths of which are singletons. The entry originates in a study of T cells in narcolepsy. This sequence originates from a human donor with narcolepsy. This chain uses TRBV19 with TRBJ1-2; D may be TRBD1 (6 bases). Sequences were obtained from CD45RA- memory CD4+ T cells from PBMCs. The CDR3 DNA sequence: TGTGCCAGTAGTGTCCAGGGGACCTATGGCTACACCTTC. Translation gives CASSVQGTYGYTF.